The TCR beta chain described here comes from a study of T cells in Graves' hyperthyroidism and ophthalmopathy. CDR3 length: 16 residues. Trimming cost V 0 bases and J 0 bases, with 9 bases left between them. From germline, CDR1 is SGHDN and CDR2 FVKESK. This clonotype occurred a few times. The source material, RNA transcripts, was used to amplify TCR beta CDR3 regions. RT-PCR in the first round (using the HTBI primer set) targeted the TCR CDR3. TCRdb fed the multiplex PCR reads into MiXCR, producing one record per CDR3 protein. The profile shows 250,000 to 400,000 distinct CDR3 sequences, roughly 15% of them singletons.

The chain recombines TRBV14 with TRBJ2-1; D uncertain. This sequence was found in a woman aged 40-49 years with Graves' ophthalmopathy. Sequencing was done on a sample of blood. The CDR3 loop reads CASSQDLQSSYNEQFF. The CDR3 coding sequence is TGTGCCAGCAGCCAAGATCTCCAAAGCTCCTACAATGAGCAGTTCTTC. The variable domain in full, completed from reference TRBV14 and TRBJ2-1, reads EAGVTQFPSHSVIEKGQTVTLRCDPISGHDNLYWYRRVMGKEIKFLLHFVKESKQDESGMPNNRFLAERTGGTYSTLKVQPAELEDSGVYFCASSQDLQSSYNEQFFGPGTRLTVL.